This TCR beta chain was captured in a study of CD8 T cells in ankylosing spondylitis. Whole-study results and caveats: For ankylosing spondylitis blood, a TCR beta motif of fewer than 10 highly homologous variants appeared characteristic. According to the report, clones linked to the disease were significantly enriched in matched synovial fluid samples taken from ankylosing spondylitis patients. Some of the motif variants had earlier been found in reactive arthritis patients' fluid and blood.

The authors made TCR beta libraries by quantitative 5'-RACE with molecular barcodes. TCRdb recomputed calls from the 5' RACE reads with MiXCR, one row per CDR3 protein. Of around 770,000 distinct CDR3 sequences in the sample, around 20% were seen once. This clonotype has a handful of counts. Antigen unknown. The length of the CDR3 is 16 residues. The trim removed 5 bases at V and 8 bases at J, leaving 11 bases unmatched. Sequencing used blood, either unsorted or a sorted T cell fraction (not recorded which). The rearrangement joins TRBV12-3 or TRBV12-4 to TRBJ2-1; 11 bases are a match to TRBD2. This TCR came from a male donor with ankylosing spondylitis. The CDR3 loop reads CASSPLSGGVWYEQFF. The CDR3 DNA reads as TGTGCCAGCAGTCCCCTTAGCGGGGGGGTATGGTATGAGCAGTTCTTC.